A single sample is the source of the 17 T cell receptor beta chains below, sequenced in a study of breast tumors, draining lymph nodes, adjacent tissues. TCRdb called the multiplex PCR reads again in MiXCR, with one record for every CDR3 protein. This table holds 20,000 or so distinct CDR3 sequences, approximately 41% found once. The source material was breast tumor tissue. Source of these receptors: a female donor with breast cancer. Some clones in this sample may be carry-over from other donors' samples.

This clonotype was seen many times. This sequence joins TRBV6-2 or TRBV6-3 and TRBJ1-2; D may be TRBD1 (5 bases). CDR3 size: 14 residues. V lost 6 bases and J 5 bases, leaving 16 bases between the germline ends. In germline, CDR1 is MNHEY, CDR2 SVGEGT. CDR3 bases: TGTGCCAGCAGATATTCCGGGACGGATTATGGCTACACCTTC. This sequence encodes CASRYSGTDYGYTF.

This chain connects TRBV20-1 to TRBJ2-1; 9 bases are shared with TRBD2. Germline V gene lookup returns CDR1 DFQATT and CDR2 SNEGSKA (reference sequence). This CDR3 has 14 residues. V gave up 2 bases and J gave up 10 bases; unmatched junction bases: 9. DNA of the CDR3: TGCAGTGCTAGATTGGCGGGAGGGTTTGGGGAGCAGTTCTTC. It is translated as CSARLAGGFGEQFF.

This clonotype was recorded a few times. This sequence may be a read error, since a much larger clone differs from it by one base. The genes are TRBV20-1 and TRBJ2-3, with TRBD2 matching over 8 bases. This CDR3 has 14 residues. The germline gives CDR1 DFQATT, CDR2 SNEGSKA (reference sequence). The CDR3 is CGARDRGGVDTQYF. The CDR3 DNA follows: TGCGGTGCTAGAGATCGGGGGGGGGTGGATACGCAGTATTTT.

This clonotype was recorded at least ten times. The chain couples TRBV20-1 to TRBJ2-5; a possible D gene is TRBD2 (6 bases). Germline lookup yields CDR1 DFQATT and CDR2 SNEGSKA (reference sequence). Trimming shortened V by 1 base and J by 5 bases, and 14 bases separated the two germline ends. This CDR3 has 14 residues. In DNA, the CDR3 is TGCAGTGCTAGAGTCGGGAGTAACCGGGAGACCCAGTACTTC. Translation gives CSARVGSNRETQYF.

By sample share, this clonotype is medium-sized. V is TRBV2 and J is TRBJ2-7, with 8 bases matching TRBD2. Germline V gene sequence: CDR1 SNHLY, CDR2 FYNNEI. The V segment lost 7 bases and the J segment 3 bases; nucleotides outside the gene matches: 5. The CDR3 totals 13 residues. In nucleotides, the CDR3 is TGTGCCAGCACCCGTAGCGGGAACTACGAGCAGTACTTC. Protein: CASTRSGNYEQYF.

This clonotype was recorded many times. CDR3 sequence (DNA): TGTGCCAGCAGCTTACGCTACTACAATGAGCAGTTCTTC. It translates to CASSLRYYNEQFF. V is TRBV5-6 and J is TRBJ2-1; D gene unclear. CDR1 SGHDT and CDR2 YYEEEE come from the germline V gene. This CDR3 contains 13 residues. V gave up 2 bases and J gave up 3 bases, with 6 bases separating them.

The genes are TRBV4-1 and TRBJ2-3; D is uncertain. Germline CDR1 reads MGHRA; CDR2 reads YSYEKL. This CDR3 is built from 14 residues. V lost 0 bases to trimming and J lost 0 bases, with 4 bases between them. The CDR3 reads CASSQDSSTDTQYF. The DNA for the CDR3 is TGCGCCAGCAGCCAAGACTCAAGCACAGATACGCAGTATTTT.

This clonotype came up once. V is TRBV6-6 and J is TRBJ2-1, with 8 bases that match TRBD2. V lost 7 bases and J lost 3; bases outside the gene matches: 5. Per the germline V gene, CDR1 is MNHNY and CDR2 is SVGAGI (reference sequence). This CDR3 is built from 14 residues. In DNA, the CDR3 is TGTGCCAGCACACCGGGGGGGTACTACAATGAGCAGTTCTTC. As protein: CASTPGGYYNEQFF.

In regard to this clonotype: A read error may produce the germline difference seen at one junction end. The chain recombines TRBV3-1 with TRBJ2-2; D is perhaps TRBD1 or TRBD2 (5 bases each). This CDR3 spans 14 amino acids. Germline V gene lookup returns CDR1 LGHDT and CDR2 YNNKEL (reference sequence). DNA of the CDR3: TGTCCCAGCAGCCAGGGACGCGACACCGGGGAGCTGTTTTTT. Residues: CPSSQGRDTGELFF.

Note on this clonotype: A much larger clone differs by one base, so this may be a read error. The rearrangement links TRBV20-1 to TRBJ1-1; a weak D match, TRBD1 (5 bases). Germline V lookup: CDR1 DFQATT, CDR2 SNEGSKA (reference sequence). CDR3 length: 13 residues. The CDR3: CSASRGRLTGAFF. The CDR3 nucleotides read TGCAGTGCTAGCCGGGGGAGGTTAACTGGAGCTTTCTTT.

This clonotype was counted ten times or more. The chain carries TRBV7-2 and TRBJ1-2; 8 bases map to TRBD1. The trim removed 3 bases at V and 4 bases at J, leaving 7 bases unmatched. CDR1 SGHTA and CDR2 FQGNSA come from the germline V gene. The CDR3 extends over 15 amino acids. The CDR3 DNA sequence: TGTGCCAGCAGCTTTGGCCGACAGGGGACCTATGGCTACACCTTC. This encodes CASSFGRQGTYGYTF.

The chain has TRBV11-3 and TRBJ2-5; no clear D gene. The CDR3 runs to 15 residues. Trimming shortened V by 1 base and J by 4 bases, and 13 bases separated the two germline ends. Germline V gene data show CDR1 as SGHNT and CDR2 as YENEEA. CDR3 in DNA: TGTGCCAGCAGCTTAGTCGCAGGAGCAAGAGAGACCCAGTACTTC. The encoded protein is CASSLVAGARETQYF.

This clonotype was counted many times. This chain joins TRBV9 and TRBJ1-2, with D perhaps matching TRBD1 (5 bases). The CDR3 contains 14 residues. CDR1 SGDLS and CDR2 YYNGEE come from the germline V gene. Trimming cost V 3 bases and J 2 bases, with 11 bases left between them. The CDR3 reads CASSATGGNYGYTF. The CDR3 nucleotides are TGTGCCAGCAGCGCCACGGGGGGGAACTATGGCTACACCTTC.

This clonotype has at least ten counts. The chain joins TRBV5-4 to TRBJ1-2; D remains unclear. Trimming removed 4 bases from V and 4 bases from J, with 11 bases in between. CDR1 SGHNT and CDR2 YYREEE come from the germline V gene (reference sequence). CDR3 length equals 13 residues. Here the CDR3 DNA reads TGTGCCAGCAGCCAAGCAGCGACCTATGGCTACACCTTC. Its protein product is CASSQAATYGYTF. Drawing the rest from reference TRBV5-4 and TRBJ1-2, the complete variable domain is ETGVTQSPTHLIKTRGQQVTLRCSSQSGHNTVSWYQQALGQGPQFIFQYYREEENGRGNFPPRFSGLQFPNYSSELNVNALELDDSALYLCASSQAATYGYTFGSGTRLTVV.

This clonotype was picked up many times. The chain combines TRBV20-1 with TRBJ2-1; 14 nucleotides agree with TRBD2. Unmatched junction bases numbered 7, after V lost 5 bases and J lost 7 bases. CDR3 size: 15 residues. The germline V gene has CDR1 DFQATT and CDR2 SNEGSKA (reference sequence). CDR3 region: CSALRGLAGVNEQFF. The CDR3 DNA reads as TGCAGTGCTTTAAGGGGACTAGCGGGAGTAAATGAGCAGTTCTTC.

This clonotype occurred many times. This chain uses TRBV10-1 with TRBJ2-3; unclear D gene. Trimming removed 2 bases at V and 3 bases at J, with 12 bases between. Looked up from germline, CDR1 is WNHNN and CDR2 is SYGVQD (reference sequence). There are 15 residues in the CDR3. The DNA of the CDR3 is TGCGCCAGCAGTGAGGGGCTGAAACTAACAGATACGCAGTATTTT. As protein: CASSEGLKLTDTQYF.

In its sample, this clonotype is medium-sized. The rearrangement joins TRBV5-1 to TRBJ1-6, with 7 nucleotides matching TRBD1. Trimming removed 5 bases from V and 6 bases from J; junction bases left unmatched: 5. CDR3 size: 14 residues. The V gene's germline CDR1 is SGHRS and CDR2 YFSETQ. CDR3 residues: CASRSGTANSPLHF. The CDR3 nucleotides read TGCGCCAGCAGATCCGGGACAGCTAATTCACCCCTCCACTTT. The variable domain in full, with the rest retrieved from reference TRBV5-1 and TRBJ1-6, is KAGVTQTPRYLIKTRGQQVTLSCSPISGHRSVSWYQQTPGQGLQFLFEYFSETQRNKGNFPGRFSGRQFSNSRSEMNVSTLELGDSALYLCASRSGTANSPLHFGNGTRLTVT.